The TCR beta chain described here comes from a study of CXCR3-negative and CXCR3-positive naive CD8 T cells. Overall study results and limits: Naive subsets had comparable surface CD5, so TRB CDR3 properties gauged TCR strength. Naive cells positive for CXCR3 carried more hydrophobic TRB CDR3s than CXCR3-negative ones. Comparably high diversity was seen in both naive subsets, and much lower diversity in memory CD8+ cells.

Concerning this clonotype: Its antigen is unidentified.

TRB cDNA was prepared as libraries by UMI-labeled 5' RACE. Each CDR3 protein gets one entry in TCRdb, which reprocessed the 5' RACE reads and gives no DNA. The table for this sample gives about 89,000 distinct CDR3 sequences. The CDR3 has 14 amino acids. This sequence joins TRBV12-3 or TRBV12-4 and TRBJ1-1; TCRdb returns TRBD1, unconfirmable since there is no DNA. This sequence originates from a human donor in good health. Some clones in this sample may be carry-over from other donors' samples. The sample taken for sequencing was naive CXCR3+ CD8+ T cells from blood. Subset given: CD45RO-CCR7+CD27+CD95- naive CD8+ T cells expressing CXCR3 (TNR3+). CDR3 residues: CASSPQGADTEAFF.